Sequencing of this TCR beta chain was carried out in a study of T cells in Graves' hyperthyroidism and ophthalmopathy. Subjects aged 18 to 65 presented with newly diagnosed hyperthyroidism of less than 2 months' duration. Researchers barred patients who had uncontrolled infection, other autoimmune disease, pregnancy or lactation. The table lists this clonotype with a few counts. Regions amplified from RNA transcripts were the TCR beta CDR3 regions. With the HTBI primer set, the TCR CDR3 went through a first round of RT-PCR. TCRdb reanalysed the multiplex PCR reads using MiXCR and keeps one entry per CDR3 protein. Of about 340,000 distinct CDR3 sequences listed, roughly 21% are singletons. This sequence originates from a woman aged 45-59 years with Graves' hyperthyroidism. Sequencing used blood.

CDR3 sequence: CAISDEANYGYTF. CDR3 in DNA: TGTGCCATCAGTGACGAAGCTAACTATGGCTACACCTTC. This chain uses TRBV10-3 with TRBJ1-2; D is unclear. Germline V gives CDR1 ENHRY, CDR2 SYGVKD. The CDR3 runs 13 residues. The V gene lost 3 bases and the J gene lost 0 bases, with 5 bases spanning the gap.